This T cell receptor (beta chain) was documented in a study of cytomegalovirus exposure and HLA in healthy donors. Use of 60 Vbeta and 13 Jbeta primers characterized the PCR. TCRdb's copy holds only in-frame clones and misses some; the assay was immunoSEQ multiplex PCR. The sample yields about 180,000 clones, 80% seen once. Study conclusions and caveats: Cytomegalovirus-associated status was assigned to around 160 TCR beta chains.

A note on this clone: The antigen remains unidentified.

CDR3 length: 15 amino acids. V lost 0 bases and J lost 1, with 10 bases in between. Germline V CDR1 and CDR2: GTSNPN, SVGIG (reference sequence). The origin of this receptor is a girl between 10 and 17 years old in good health and CMV-seropositive. Source material: PBMCs. This sequence joins TRBV30 and TRBJ1-5; D unclear. The CDR3 nucleotides read TGTGCCTGGAGTGTACGGCGAGGGAGCAATCAGCCCCAGCATTTT. This encodes CAWSVRRGSNQPQHF.